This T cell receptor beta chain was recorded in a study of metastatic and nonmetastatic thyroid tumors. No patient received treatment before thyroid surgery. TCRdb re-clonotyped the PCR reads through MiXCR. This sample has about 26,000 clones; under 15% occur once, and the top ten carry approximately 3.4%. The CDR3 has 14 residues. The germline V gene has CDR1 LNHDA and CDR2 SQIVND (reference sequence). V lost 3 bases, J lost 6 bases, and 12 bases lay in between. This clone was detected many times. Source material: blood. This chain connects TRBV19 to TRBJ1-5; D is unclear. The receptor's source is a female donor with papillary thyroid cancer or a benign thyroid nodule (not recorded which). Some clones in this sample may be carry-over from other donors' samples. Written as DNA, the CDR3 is TGTGCCAGTAGTATGGACCATGGGAGTCAGCCCCAGCATTTT. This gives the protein CASSMDHGSQPQHF.